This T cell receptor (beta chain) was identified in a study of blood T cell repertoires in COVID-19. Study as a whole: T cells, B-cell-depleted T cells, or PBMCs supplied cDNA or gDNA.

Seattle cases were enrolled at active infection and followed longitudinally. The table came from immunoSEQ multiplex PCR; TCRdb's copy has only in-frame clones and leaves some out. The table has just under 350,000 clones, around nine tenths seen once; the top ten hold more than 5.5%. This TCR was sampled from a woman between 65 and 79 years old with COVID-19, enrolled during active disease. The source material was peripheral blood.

The CDR3 nucleotides read TGTGCCAGCAGCTTAGGGCCAGACAGGGTTAATGAAAAACTGTTTTTT. It specifies CASSLGPDRVNEKLFF. V is TRBV7-2 and J is TRBJ1-4; 7 nucleotides align to TRBD1. The CDR3 is 16 amino acids. After removal of 1 base from V and 4 bases from J, the junction contained 6 bases not matched to a gene. CDR1 and CDR2 from the germline V gene are SGHTA and FQGNSA.